This T cell receptor (beta chain) was recorded in a study of OX40 agonist ivuxolimab in advanced cancers. Background on the study: Ivuxolimab, an agonistic anti-OX40 (CD134) antibody, was given to patients. Allowance was made for prior anti-PD-1, anti-PD-L1 or anti-CTLA-4 therapy, and roughly 39% had some.

Findings and caveats of the study: Researchers did not determine the expanded peripheral T cells' antigen specificity.

Sequenced by immunoSEQ multiplex PCR; TCRdb stores in-frame clones only, minus some. The repertoire holds nearly 70,000 clones, with 85% as singletons. Comments on this clone: No antigen is known for it.

The V gene lost 4 bases and the J gene lost 0 bases, with 20 bases spanning the gap. Germline-derived CDR1 and CDR2 are LNHDA and SQIVND (reference sequence). This CDR3 comprises 18 residues. The genes are TRBV19 and TRBJ2-3; D possibly corresponds to TRBD2 (6 bases). This TCR derives from an adult with an advanced solid tumor such as melanoma, head and neck, liver or kidney cancer. The sample consisted of CD4+ or CD8+ T cells sorted from blood, taken in a trial of the OX40 agonist ivuxolimab. Here the CDR3 reads CASSTVLSGAGSTDTQYF. The CDR3 DNA sequence: TGTGCCAGTAGTACCGTTTTATCGGGAGCCGGTAGCACAGATACGCAGTATTTT.